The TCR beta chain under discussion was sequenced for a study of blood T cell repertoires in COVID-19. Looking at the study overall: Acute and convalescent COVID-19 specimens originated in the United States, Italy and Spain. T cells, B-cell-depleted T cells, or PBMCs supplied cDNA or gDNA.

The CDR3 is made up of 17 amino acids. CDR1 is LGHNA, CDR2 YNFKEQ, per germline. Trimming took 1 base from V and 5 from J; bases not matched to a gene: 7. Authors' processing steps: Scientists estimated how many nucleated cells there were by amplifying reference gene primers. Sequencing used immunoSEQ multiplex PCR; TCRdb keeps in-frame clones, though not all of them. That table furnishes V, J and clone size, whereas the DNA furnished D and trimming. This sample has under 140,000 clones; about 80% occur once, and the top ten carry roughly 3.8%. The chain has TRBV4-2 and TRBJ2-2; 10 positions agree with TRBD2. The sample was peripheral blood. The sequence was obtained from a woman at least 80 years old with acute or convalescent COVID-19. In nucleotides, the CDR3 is TGTGCCAGCAGCCAAGGAAGCGGGGGGGCCGATACCGGGGAGCTGTTTTTT. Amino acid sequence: CASSQGSGGADTGELFF.